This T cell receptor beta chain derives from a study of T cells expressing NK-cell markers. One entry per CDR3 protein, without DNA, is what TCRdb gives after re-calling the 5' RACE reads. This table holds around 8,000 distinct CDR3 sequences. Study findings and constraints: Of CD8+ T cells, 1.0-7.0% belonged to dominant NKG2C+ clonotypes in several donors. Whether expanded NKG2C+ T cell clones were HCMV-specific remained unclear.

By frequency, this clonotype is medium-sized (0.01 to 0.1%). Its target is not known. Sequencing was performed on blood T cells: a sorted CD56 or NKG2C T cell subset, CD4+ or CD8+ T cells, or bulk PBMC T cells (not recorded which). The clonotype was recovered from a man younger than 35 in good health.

The CDR3 sequence is CASSQTGDTEAFF. The chain has TRBV9 and TRBJ1-1; absent DNA, TCRdb's TRBD1 call cannot be checked. Germline V gene sequence: CDR1 SGDLS, CDR2 YYNGEE. The CDR3 runs to 13 residues.